These 14 T cell receptor beta chains were all obtained from the same sample, sequenced in a study of PD-1 blockade in mismatch repair-deficient tumors. Profiled with immunoSEQ multiplex PCR; TCRdb holds only in-frame clones, not every one. The sample includes some 19,000 clones, approximately 80% of them seen just once. Source: PBMCs, taken 52 weeks after starting pembrolizumab. These receptors all come from an adult with mismatch repair-deficient cancer.

V usage is TRBV30 and J usage is TRBJ2-1, with TRBD2 identical over 9 bases. CDR1 GTSNPN and CDR2 SVGIG come from the germline V gene (reference sequence). After removal of 1 base from V and 16 bases from J, the junction contained 14 bases not matched to a gene. The CDR3 is made up of 14 amino acids. The DNA for the CDR3 is TGTGCCTGGAGTGGGGGACTAGCAGGCCGACTCCTCTTCTTC. Its protein is CAWSGGLAGRLLFF. The whole variable domain, filled in from reference TRBV30 and TRBJ2-1, reads SQTIHQWPATLVQPVGSPLSLECTVEGTSNPNLYWYRQAAGRGLQLLFYSVGIGQISSEVPQNLSASRPQDRQFILSSKKLLLSDSGFYLCAWSGGLAGRLLFFGPGTRLTVL.

The CDR3 coding sequence is TGTGCCAGCACCCCGGGGGGACGGGCTTACGAGCAGTACTTC. It translates to CASTPGGRAYEQYF. The chain employs TRBV6-5 and TRBJ2-7; 7 bases are a match to TRBD2. Germline V gives CDR1 MNHEY, CDR2 SVGAGI. Trimming at V came to 7 bases and at J to 4 bases, leaving 10 bases not matched to a gene. The CDR3 runs to 14 residues.

The CDR3 is CASRDRGGSGNTIYF. The CDR3 DNA reads TGTGCCAGCAGGGACAGGGGTGGATCTGGAAACACCATATATTTT. This rearrangement joins TRBV2 to TRBJ1-3; 9 bases match TRBD1. Trimming at V came to 6 bases and at J to 1 base, leaving 4 bases not matched to a gene. CDR3 length: 15 residues. CDR1 and CDR2 from the germline V gene are SNHLY and FYNNEI.

The chain carries TRBV27 and TRBJ1-5, with TRBD1 matching 7 bases. This CDR3 region has 15 residues. The trim removed 7 bases at V and 4 bases at J, leaving 10 bases unmatched. The germline CDR1 and CDR2 sequences are MNHEY and SMNVEV (reference sequence). The CDR3 nucleotides are TGTGCCAGCAAAATGGGACAGAGGGGGAATCAGCCCCAGCATTTT. Its translation: CASKMGQRGNQPQHF.

The V and J genes are TRBV7-6 and TRBJ2-2; weak D call: TRBD1 (5 bases). Trimming shortened V by 0 bases and J by 5 bases, and 7 bases separated the two germline ends. CDR1 is SGHVS and CDR2 is FNYEAQ in the germline V gene. The CDR3 sequence is 14 residues long. The CDR3 nucleotides are TGTGCCAGCAGCTTAGCAGGGGCGACCGGGGAGCTGTTTTTT. Translated: CASSLAGATGELFF.

The genes are TRBV5-4 and TRBJ1-6; TRBD1 aligns across 7 bases. The CDR3 extends over 15 amino acids. Germline lookup yields CDR1 SGHNT and CDR2 YYREEE (reference sequence). Trimming at V came to 4 bases and at J to 9 bases, leaving 10 bases not matched to a gene. The CDR3 is CASSLKTGWGSPLHF. CDR3 sequence (DNA): TGTGCCAGCAGCCTAAAGACAGGGTGGGGTTCACCCCTCCACTTT.

The chain has TRBV9 and TRBJ2-1, with 7 positions matching TRBD2. The J segment lost 7 bases and the V segment lost 4 bases, leaving 5 bases of the junction unmatched. This CDR3 is built from 13 residues. Germline CDR1 reads SGDLS; CDR2 reads YYNGEE. The CDR3 loop is CASSMIGRNEQFF. The DNA for the CDR3 is TGTGCCAGCAGCATGATCGGGAGGAATGAGCAGTTCTTC.

The chain links TRBV6-1 to TRBJ1-2; 8 bases align to TRBD1. V lost 1 base and J lost 8; bases outside the gene matches: 9. CDR1 and CDR2 (germline): MNHNS, SASEGT. CDR3 length: 15 residues. The CDR3 sequence is CASSEESGGAEGYTF. For the CDR3, the DNA is TGTGCCAGCAGTGAAGAATCAGGGGGCGCAGAAGGCTACACCTTC.

The chain is built from TRBV9 and TRBJ2-7; 8 nucleotides line up with TRBD2. Germline CDR1 and CDR2: SGDLS and YYNGEE. V was clipped by 4 bases and J by 1 base; unmatched bases: 7. The CDR3 loop spans 15 amino acids. CDR3 region: CASSPGLAESYEQYF. CDR3 coding DNA: TGTGCCAGCAGCCCCGGACTAGCTGAGTCCTACGAGCAGTACTTC.

Only a few counts were recorded for this clone. The rearrangement links TRBV11-2 to TRBJ2-7, with D unclear. Looked up from germline, CDR1 is SGHAT and CDR2 is FQNNGV. Trimming took 1 base from V and 1 from J, leaving 11 bases between them. The CDR3 spans 15 residues. The DNA of the CDR3 is TGTGCCAGCAGCTTAGTACTTGTACCGTCCTACGAGCAGTACTTC. Translation gives CASSLVLVPSYEQYF.

This sequence joins TRBV5-1 and TRBJ1-2; 10 positions match TRBD1. The CDR3 contains 15 residues. J lost 8 bases, V lost 4 bases, and 11 bases had no gene match. Germline V gives CDR1 SGHRS, CDR2 YFSETQ. In nucleotides, the CDR3 is TGCGCCAGCAGCGGAGGACAGGGGGTGGCCACGGGCTACACCTTC. As protein: CASSGGQGVATGYTF.

The V call is TRBV5-1, the J call TRBJ2-3, with D uncertain. Trimming pared 4 bases from V and 6 bases from J, leaving 15 bases between. CDR1 and CDR2 (germline): SGHRS, YFSETQ. CDR3 length: 14 amino acids. The CDR3 sequence is CASSHTEPRDTQYF. Written as DNA, the CDR3 is TGCGCCAGCAGCCATACAGAGCCCCGGGATACGCAGTATTTT.

The chain links TRBV30 to TRBJ1-6, with TRBD1 as a possible D gene (5 bases). The CDR3 runs to 13 residues. Germline values: CDR1 GTSNPN, CDR2 SVGIG (reference sequence). The V and J ends lost 5 bases and 8 bases respectively, with 13 bases between them. The chain's CDR3 is CAWAGGGYSPLHF. The DNA for the CDR3 is TGTGCCTGGGCCGGGGGGGGTTATTCACCCCTCCACTTT.

The V call is TRBV7-3, the J call TRBJ1-2; 7 bases match TRBD1. There are 15 residues in the CDR3. In germline, CDR1 is SGHTA, CDR2 FQGTGA. J lost 8 bases, V lost 1 base, and 10 bases had no gene match. DNA of the CDR3: TGTGCCAGCAGCTTAAACCCCGGGACAGCCACCGGCTACACCTTC. This translates into CASSLNPGTATGYTF.